A selection of T cell receptor beta chains follows, all from one sample in a study of cytomegalovirus exposure and HLA in healthy donors. The protocol was immunoSEQ multiplex PCR, while the TCRdb copy is restricted to in-frame clones and leaves out a portion. The sample has over 75,000 clones; roughly 10% are singletons. Sequencing used PBMCs. The receptors were gathered from a man aged 45-65 years in good health and CMV-seropositive. CDR3s include the opening cysteine and the closing phenylalanine or tryptophan. The order of the fields is CDR3 protein, CDR3 DNA, J gene, CDR3 length, clone size, D gene, V gene. The D gene is left open where the match is weak. Not all rows give a size; the values are once, few, many and, for expanded clones, a class.

CDR3aa: CASSQEQWTSGRHEQFF
CDR3nt: TGTGCCAGCAGCCAAGAACAGTGGACTAGCGGGAGACACGAGCAGTTCTTC
j_gene: TRBJ2-1
len: 17
abundance: NA
d_gene: TRBD2
v_gene: TRBV4-2

CDR3aa: CASSPRASGRTNEQYF
CDR3nt: TGTGCCAGCAGTCCCCGTGCTAGCGGGAGGACAAACGAGCAGTACTTC
j_gene: TRBJ2-7
len: 16
abundance: few
d_gene: TRBD2
v_gene: TRBV6-6

CDR3aa: CASTTWRPRRTDTQYF
CDR3nt: TGTGCCAGCACCACTTGGCGGCCCCGACGCACAGATACGCAGTATTTT
j_gene: TRBJ2-3
len: 16
abundance: few
d_gene: NA
v_gene: TRBV28

CDR3aa: CASSLEVGDTQYF
CDR3nt: TGTGCCAGCAGCTTAGAGGTCGGGGATACGCAGTATTTT
j_gene: TRBJ2-3
len: 13
abundance: NA
d_gene: NA
v_gene: TRBV7-9

CDR3aa: CASSHRQGAYNEQFF
CDR3nt: TGTGCCAGCAGTCATCGACAGGGGGCTTACAATGAGCAGTTCTTC
j_gene: TRBJ2-1
len: 15
abundance: few
d_gene: TRBD1
v_gene: TRBV27

CDR3aa: CASSFTGRGETQYF
CDR3nt: TGTGCCAGCAGCTTCACAGGGCGGGGGGAGACCCAGTACTTC
j_gene: TRBJ2-5
len: 14
abundance: NA
d_gene: NA
v_gene: TRBV5-6

CDR3aa: CAWSVGDYEQYF
CDR3nt: TGTGCCTGGAGTGTAGGGGACTACGAGCAGTACTTC
j_gene: TRBJ2-7
len: 12
abundance: NA
d_gene: NA
v_gene: TRBV30

CDR3aa: CAIRPGTGDTGELFF
CDR3nt: TGTGCCATCAGGCCCGGGACAGGGGACACCGGGGAGCTGTTTTTT
j_gene: TRBJ2-2
len: 15
abundance: NA
d_gene: TRBD1
v_gene: TRBV10-3

CDR3aa: CASSPGTGGEAFF
CDR3nt: TGCGCCAGCAGTCCCGGGACAGGTGGTGAAGCTTTCTTT
j_gene: TRBJ1-1
len: 13
abundance: few
d_gene: TRBD1
v_gene: TRBV5-1

CDR3aa: CASSGSSPRTETQYF
CDR3nt: TGTGCCAGCAGTGGTAGCAGTCCTCGCACAGAGACCCAGTACTTC
j_gene: TRBJ2-5
len: 15
abundance: few
d_gene: NA
v_gene: TRBV28

CDR3aa: CASSFGGSGANVLTF
CDR3nt: TGTGCCAGCAGCTTCGGAGGGTCTGGGGCCAACGTCCTGACTTTC
j_gene: TRBJ2-6
len: 15
abundance: NA
d_gene: NA
v_gene: TRBV7-2

CDR3aa: CASSYIRDSTADTQYF
CDR3nt: TGTGCCAGCAGTTACATCCGGGACAGCACAGCTGATACGCAGTATTTT
j_gene: TRBJ2-3
len: 16
abundance: NA
d_gene: TRBD1
v_gene: TRBV6-5

CDR3aa: CASSWTGGDETQYF
CDR3nt: TGTGCCAGCAGTTGGACAGGGGGCGACGAGACCCAGTACTTC
j_gene: TRBJ2-5
len: 14
abundance: few
d_gene: TRBD1
v_gene: TRBV6-1

CDR3aa: CASKAGGQYNEQFF
CDR3nt: TGTGCCAGCAAGGCGGGGGGGCAATACAATGAGCAGTTCTTC
j_gene: TRBJ2-1
len: 14
abundance: NA
d_gene: TRBD2
v_gene: TRBV6-6

CDR3aa: CSGLGGDTDTQYF
CDR3nt: TGCAGCGGCCTTGGAGGGGACACAGATACGCAGTATTTT
j_gene: TRBJ2-3
len: 13
abundance: NA
d_gene: NA
v_gene: TRBV29-1

CDR3aa: CASSFRTGSNQPQHF
CDR3nt: TGTGCCAGCAGCTTCCGGACAGGCAGCAATCAGCCCCAGCATTTT
j_gene: TRBJ1-5
len: 15
abundance: NA
d_gene: TRBD1
v_gene: TRBV7-2

CDR3aa: CASSPGTVSTGELFF
CDR3nt: TGTGCCAGCAGTCCCGGGACAGTTTCCACCGGGGAGCTGTTTTTT
j_gene: TRBJ2-2
len: 15
abundance: few
d_gene: TRBD1
v_gene: TRBV27

CDR3aa: CASSPQASGNTIYF
CDR3nt: TGTGCCAGCTCACCTCAGGCCTCTGGAAACACCATATATTTT
j_gene: TRBJ1-3
len: 14
abundance: NA
d_gene: NA
v_gene: TRBV18

CDR3aa: CASSLGTSGSYEQYF
CDR3nt: TGTGCCAGCAGCCTCGGGACTAGCGGCTCCTACGAGCAGTACTTC
j_gene: TRBJ2-7
len: 15
abundance: few
d_gene: TRBD2
v_gene: TRBV7-2

CDR3aa: CASRREENQPQHF
CDR3nt: TGTGCCAGCAGGAGGGAGGAGAATCAGCCCCAGCATTTT
j_gene: TRBJ1-5
len: 13
abundance: few
d_gene: NA
v_gene: TRBV6-1

CDR3aa: CASSVARVMNTEAFF
CDR3nt: TGTGCCAGCAGCGTAGCGAGGGTCATGAACACTGAAGCTTTCTTT
j_gene: TRBJ1-1
len: 15
abundance: NA
d_gene: NA
v_gene: TRBV9

CDR3aa: CAAIPTANTGELFF
CDR3nt: TGTGCCGCAATACCGACAGCGAACACCGGGGAGCTGTTTTTT
j_gene: TRBJ2-2
len: 14
abundance: few
d_gene: NA
v_gene: TRBV28

CDR3aa: CASSLKSVSGANVLTF
CDR3nt: TGCGCCAGCAGCTTGAAATCCGTATCTGGGGCCAACGTCCTGACTTTC
j_gene: TRBJ2-6
len: 16
abundance: NA
d_gene: NA
v_gene: TRBV5-1

CDR3aa: CASSLLQGVTEAFF
CDR3nt: TGTGCCAGCAGTCTTCTGCAGGGGGTTACTGAAGCTTTCTTT
j_gene: TRBJ1-1
len: 14
abundance: few
d_gene: TRBD1
v_gene: TRBV6-1

CDR3aa: CASSPERYNEQFF
CDR3nt: TGTGCCAGCAGCCCGGAGCGGTACAATGAGCAGTTCTTC
j_gene: TRBJ2-1
len: 13
abundance: NA
d_gene: NA
v_gene: TRBV5-4

CDR3aa: CASSADRAGYGYTF
CDR3nt: TGTGCCAGCAGCGCCGACAGGGCTGGCTATGGCTACACCTTC
j_gene: TRBJ1-2
len: 14
abundance: NA
d_gene: TRBD1
v_gene: TRBV9

CDR3aa: CASTSGQGRSQPQHF
CDR3nt: TGTGCCAGCACAAGTGGACAGGGAAGGAGTCAGCCCCAGCATTTT
j_gene: TRBJ1-5
len: 15
abundance: few
d_gene: TRBD1
v_gene: TRBV6-6